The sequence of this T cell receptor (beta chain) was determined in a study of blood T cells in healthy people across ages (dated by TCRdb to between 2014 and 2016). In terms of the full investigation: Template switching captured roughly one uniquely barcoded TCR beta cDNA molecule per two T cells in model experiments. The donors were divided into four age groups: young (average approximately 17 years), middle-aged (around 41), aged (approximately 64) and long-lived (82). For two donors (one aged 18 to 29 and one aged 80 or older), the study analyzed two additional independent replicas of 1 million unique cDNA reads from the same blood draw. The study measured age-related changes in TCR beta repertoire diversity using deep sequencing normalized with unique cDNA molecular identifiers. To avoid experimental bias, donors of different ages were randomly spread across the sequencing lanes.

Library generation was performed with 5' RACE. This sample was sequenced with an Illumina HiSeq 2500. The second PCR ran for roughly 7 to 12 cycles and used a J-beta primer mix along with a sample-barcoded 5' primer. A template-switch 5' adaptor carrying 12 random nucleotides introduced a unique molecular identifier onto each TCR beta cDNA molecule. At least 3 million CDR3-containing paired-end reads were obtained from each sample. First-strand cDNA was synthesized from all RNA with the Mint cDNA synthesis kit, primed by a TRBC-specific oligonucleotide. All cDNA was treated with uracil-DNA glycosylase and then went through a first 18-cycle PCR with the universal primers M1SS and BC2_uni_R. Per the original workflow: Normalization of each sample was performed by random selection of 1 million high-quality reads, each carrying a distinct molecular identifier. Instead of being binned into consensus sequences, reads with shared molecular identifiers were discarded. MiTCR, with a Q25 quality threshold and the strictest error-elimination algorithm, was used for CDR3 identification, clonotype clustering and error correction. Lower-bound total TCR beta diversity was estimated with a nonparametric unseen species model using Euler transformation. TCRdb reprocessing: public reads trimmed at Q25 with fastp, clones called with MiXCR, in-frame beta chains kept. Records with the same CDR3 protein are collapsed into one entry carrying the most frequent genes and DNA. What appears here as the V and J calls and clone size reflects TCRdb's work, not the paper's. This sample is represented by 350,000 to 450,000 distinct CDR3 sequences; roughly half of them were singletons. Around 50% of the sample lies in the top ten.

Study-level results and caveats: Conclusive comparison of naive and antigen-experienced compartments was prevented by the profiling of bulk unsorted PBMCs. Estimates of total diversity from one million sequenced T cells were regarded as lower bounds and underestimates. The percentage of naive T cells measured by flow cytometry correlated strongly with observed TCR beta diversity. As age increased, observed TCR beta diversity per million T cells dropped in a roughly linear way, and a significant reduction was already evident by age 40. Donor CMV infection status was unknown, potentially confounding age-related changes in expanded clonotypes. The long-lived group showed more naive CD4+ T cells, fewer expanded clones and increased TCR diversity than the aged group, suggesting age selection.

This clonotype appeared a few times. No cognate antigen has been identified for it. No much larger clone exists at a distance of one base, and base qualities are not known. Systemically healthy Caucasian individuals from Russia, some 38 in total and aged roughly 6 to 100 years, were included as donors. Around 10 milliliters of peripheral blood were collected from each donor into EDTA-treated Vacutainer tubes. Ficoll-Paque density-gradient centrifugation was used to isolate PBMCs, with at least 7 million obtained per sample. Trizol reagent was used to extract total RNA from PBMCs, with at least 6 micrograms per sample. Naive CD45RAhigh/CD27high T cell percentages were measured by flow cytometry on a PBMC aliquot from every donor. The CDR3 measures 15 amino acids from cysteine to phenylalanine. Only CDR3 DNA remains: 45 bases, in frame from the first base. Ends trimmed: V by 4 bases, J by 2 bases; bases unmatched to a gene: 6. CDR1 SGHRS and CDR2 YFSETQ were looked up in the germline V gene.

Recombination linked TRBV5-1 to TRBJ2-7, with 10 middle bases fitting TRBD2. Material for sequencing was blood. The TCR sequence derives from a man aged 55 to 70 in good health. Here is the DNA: TGCGCCAGCAGCCTAGGGACTAGCGATGCCTACGAGCAGTACTTC. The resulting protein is CASSLGTSDAYEQYF. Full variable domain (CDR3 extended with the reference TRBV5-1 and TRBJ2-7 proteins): KAGVTQTPRYLIKTRGQQVTLSCSPISGHRSVSWYQQTPGQGLQFLFEYFSETQRNKGNFPGRFSGRQFSNSRSEMNVSTLELGDSALYLCASSLGTSDAYEQYFGPGTRLTVT.